Shown below are 10 T cell receptor beta chains from a single sample sequenced in a study of monozygotic twins with inflammatory bowel disease. TCRdb reanalyzed the 5' RACE reads and collapses them to one entry per CDR3 protein, without DNA. This sample carries more than 350,000 distinct CDR3 sequences, with about 2.4% going to the ten biggest clones. Sequences were obtained from blood. These receptors were obtained from a human donor with ulcerative colitis or Crohn's disease, or a healthy co-twin of an affected twin (not recorded which).

The rearrangement uses TRBV7-6 and TRBJ2-5. This CDR3 is 14 amino acids long. In germline, CDR1 is SGHVS, CDR2 FNYEAQ. This CDR3 is CASSLDYAQETQYF.

This chain connects TRBV6-1 to TRBJ1-1. Germline lookup yields CDR1 MNHNS and CDR2 SASEGT. The CDR3 spans 12 residues. The CDR3 here is CASSEAPTEAFF.

The gene calls are TRBV29-1 and TRBJ2-5; the D call from TCRdb, TRBD2, cannot be confirmed without DNA. Germline V gives CDR1 SQVTM, CDR2 ANQGSEA. This CDR3 contains 15 residues. The chain's CDR3 is CSVEGRPKRRETQYF.

The chain links TRBV12-5 to TRBJ1-4; TCRdb returns TRBD1, unconfirmable since there is no DNA. Germline loops: CDR1 LGHNT, CDR2 FRNRAP. This CDR3 comprises 13 residues. The CDR3 sequence: CASGGTSDEKLFF.

This chain links TRBV28 with TRBJ2-1; TCRdb indicates TRBD1, and absent DNA this call remains unverified. The germline gives CDR1 MDHEN, CDR2 SYDVKM. The CDR3 loop spans 16 amino acids. CDR3 amino acids: CASSSPGRRSYNEQFF.

This chain connects TRBV20-1 to TRBJ2-7. CDR3 length: 12 residues. Germline-derived CDR1 and CDR2 are DFQATT and SNEGSKA (reference sequence). The CDR3 sequence is CSAREDTYEQYF.

CDR3: CASRGQGAYEQYF. This chain joins TRBV28 and TRBJ2-7; TCRdb's D gene call, TRBD1, goes unchecked for lack of DNA. Germline-derived CDR1 and CDR2 are MDHEN and SYDVKM. The CDR3 spans 13 residues.

The chain carries TRBV19 and TRBJ1-1; TCRdb picks TRBD1, but there is no DNA to check that call. The CDR3 spans 14 residues. From germline, CDR1 is LNHDA and CDR2 SQIVND (reference sequence). The CDR3 sequence is CASSISGGAGEAFF.

J is TRBJ1-5 and V is TRBV6-9. The V gene's germline CDR1 is MNHGY and CDR2 SVAAGI. The CDR3 is made up of 17 amino acids. This CDR3 is CASSCARTGNSNQPQHF.

The V and J genes are TRBV7-3 and TRBJ2-2; as DNA is missing, the TRBD1 call by TCRdb cannot be tested. The CDR3 spans 16 residues. Germline V lookup: CDR1 SGHTA, CDR2 FQGTGA. CDR3 residues: CASSLSGAPNTGELFF.